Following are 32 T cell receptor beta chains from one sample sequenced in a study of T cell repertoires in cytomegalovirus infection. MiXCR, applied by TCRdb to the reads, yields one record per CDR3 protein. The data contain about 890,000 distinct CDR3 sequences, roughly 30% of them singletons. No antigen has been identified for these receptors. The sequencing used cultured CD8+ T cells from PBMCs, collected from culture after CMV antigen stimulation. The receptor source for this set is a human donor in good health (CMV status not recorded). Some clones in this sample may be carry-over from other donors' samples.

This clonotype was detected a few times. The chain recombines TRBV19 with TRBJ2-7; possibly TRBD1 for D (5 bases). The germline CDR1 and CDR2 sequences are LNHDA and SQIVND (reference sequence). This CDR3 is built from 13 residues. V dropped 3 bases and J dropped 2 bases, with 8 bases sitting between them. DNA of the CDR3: TGTGCCAGTAGTATGGGGCCAGCCTACGAGCAGTACGTC. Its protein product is CASSMGPAYEQYV.

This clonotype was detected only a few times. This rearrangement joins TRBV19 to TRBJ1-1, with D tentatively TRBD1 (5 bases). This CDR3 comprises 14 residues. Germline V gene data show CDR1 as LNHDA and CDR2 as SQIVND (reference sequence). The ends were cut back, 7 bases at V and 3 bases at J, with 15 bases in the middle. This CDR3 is CASMATEGDTEAFF. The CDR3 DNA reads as TGTGCCAGTATGGCGACAGAGGGTGACACTGAAGCTTTCTTT. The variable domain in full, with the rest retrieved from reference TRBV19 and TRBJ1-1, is DGGITQSPKYLFRKEGQNVTLSCEQNLNHDAMYWYRQDPGQGLRLIYYSQIVNDFQKGDIAEGYSVSREKKESFPLTVTSAQKNPTAFYLCASMATEGDTEAFFGQGTRLTVV.

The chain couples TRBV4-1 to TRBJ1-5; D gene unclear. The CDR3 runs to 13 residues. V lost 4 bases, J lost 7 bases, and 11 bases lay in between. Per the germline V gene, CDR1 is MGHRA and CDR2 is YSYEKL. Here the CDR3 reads CASSLDLFQPQHF. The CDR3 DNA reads TGCGCCAGCAGCCTCGATTTATTCCAGCCCCAGCATTTT.

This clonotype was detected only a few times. The CDR3 DNA reads as TGTGCCAGCAGCTTATCGGTGGGGGCCGGGGAGCTGTTTTTT. Translated, it gives CASSLSVGAGELFF. This chain connects TRBV7-9 to TRBJ2-2; the D call may be TRBD1 or TRBD2 (5 bases each). This CDR3 has 14 residues. V shed 2 bases and J shed 6 bases, with 10 bases lying between them. Germline CDR1 and CDR2: SEHNR and FQNEAQ (reference sequence).

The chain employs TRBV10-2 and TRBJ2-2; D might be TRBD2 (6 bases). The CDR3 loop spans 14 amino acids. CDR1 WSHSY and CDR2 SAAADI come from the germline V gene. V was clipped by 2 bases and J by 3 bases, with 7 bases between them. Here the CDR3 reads CASSEPSDTGELFF. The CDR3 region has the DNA TGCGCCAGCAGTGAGCCTAGCGACACCGGGGAGCTGTTTTTT.

The CDR3 loop is CASSILGSSGFLTF. As DNA, the CDR3 is TGTGCCAGTAGTATTCTAGGGTCCTCGGGCTTCCTGACTTTC. The chain recombines TRBV19 with TRBJ2-6; D is uncertain. CDR3 length equals 14 residues. Germline loops: CDR1 LNHDA, CDR2 SQIVND (reference sequence). V was clipped by 3 bases and J by 14 bases, with 17 bases between them.

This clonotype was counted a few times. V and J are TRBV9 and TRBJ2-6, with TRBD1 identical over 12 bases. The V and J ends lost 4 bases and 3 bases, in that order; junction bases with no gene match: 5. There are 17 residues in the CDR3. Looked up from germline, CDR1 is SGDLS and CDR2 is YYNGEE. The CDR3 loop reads CASSFGTGGYGANVLTF. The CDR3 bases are TGTGCCAGCAGCTTTGGGACAGGGGGCTATGGGGCCAACGTCCTGACTTTC.

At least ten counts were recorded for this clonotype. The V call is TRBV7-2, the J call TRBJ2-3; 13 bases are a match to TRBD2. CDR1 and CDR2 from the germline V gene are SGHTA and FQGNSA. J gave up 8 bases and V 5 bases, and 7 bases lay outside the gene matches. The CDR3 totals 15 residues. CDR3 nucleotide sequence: TGTGCCAGCAGCATCGGGACTAGCGGGATAGGTACGCAGTATTTT. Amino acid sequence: CASSIGTSGIGTQYF.

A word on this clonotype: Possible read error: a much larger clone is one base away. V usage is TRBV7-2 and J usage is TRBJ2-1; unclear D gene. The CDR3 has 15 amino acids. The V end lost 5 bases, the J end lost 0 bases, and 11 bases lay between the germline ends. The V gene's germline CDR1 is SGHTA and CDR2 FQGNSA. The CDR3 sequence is CASSTGSNSYNEQFF. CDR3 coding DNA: TGTGCCAGCAGCACCGGCAGTAACTCCTACAATGAGCAGTTCTTC.

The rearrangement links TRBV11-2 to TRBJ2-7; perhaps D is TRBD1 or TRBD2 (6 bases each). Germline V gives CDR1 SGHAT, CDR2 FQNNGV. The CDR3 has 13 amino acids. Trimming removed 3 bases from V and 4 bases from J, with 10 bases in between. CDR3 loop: CASSFGGRYEQYF. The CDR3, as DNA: TGTGCCAGCAGCTTCGGGGGCCGTTACGAGCAGTACTTC.

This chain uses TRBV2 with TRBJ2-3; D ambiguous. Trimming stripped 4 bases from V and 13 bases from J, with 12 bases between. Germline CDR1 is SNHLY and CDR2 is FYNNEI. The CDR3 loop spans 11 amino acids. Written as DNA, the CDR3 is TGTGCCAGCAGTGCCGGTCCGCATAAGTATTTT. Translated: CASSAGPHKYF. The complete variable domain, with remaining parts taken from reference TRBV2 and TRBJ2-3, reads EPEVTQTPSHQVTQMGQEVILRCVPISNHLYFYWYRQILGQKVEFLVSFYNNEISEKSEIFDDQFSVERPDGSNFTLKIRSTKLEDSAMYFCASSAGPHKYFGPGTRLTVL.

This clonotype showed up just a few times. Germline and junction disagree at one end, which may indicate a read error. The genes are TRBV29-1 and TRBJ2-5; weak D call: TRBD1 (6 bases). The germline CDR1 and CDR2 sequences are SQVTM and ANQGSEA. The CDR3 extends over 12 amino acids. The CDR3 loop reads CSVVWTEETQYF. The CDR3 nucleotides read TGCAGCGTTGTATGGACAGAAGAGACCCAGTACTTT. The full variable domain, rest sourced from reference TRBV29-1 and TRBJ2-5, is SAVISQKPSRDICQRGTSLTIQCQVDSQVTMMFWYRQQPGQSLTLIATANQGSEATYESGFVIDKFPISRPNLTFSTLTVSNMSPEDSSIYLCSVVWTEETQYFGPGTRLLVL.

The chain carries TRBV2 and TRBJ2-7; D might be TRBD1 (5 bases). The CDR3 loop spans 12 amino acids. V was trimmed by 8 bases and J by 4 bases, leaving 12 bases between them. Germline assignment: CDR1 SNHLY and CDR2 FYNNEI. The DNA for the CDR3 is TGTGCCAGCGGGGCCGGGCAGTACGAGCAGTACGTC. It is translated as CASGAGQYEQYV.

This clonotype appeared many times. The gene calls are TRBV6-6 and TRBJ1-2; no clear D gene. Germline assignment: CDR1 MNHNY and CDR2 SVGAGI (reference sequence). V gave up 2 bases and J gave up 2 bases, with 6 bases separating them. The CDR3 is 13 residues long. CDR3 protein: CASSYPANYGYTF. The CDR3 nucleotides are TGTGCCAGCAGTTACCCGGCCAACTATGGCTACACCTTC.

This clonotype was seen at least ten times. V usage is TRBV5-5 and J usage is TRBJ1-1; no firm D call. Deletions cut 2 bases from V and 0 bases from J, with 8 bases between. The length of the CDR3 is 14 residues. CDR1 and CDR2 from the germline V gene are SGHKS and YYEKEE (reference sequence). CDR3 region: CASSFRGLNTEAFF. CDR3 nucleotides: TGTGCCAGCAGCTTTCGTGGTTTGAACACTGAAGCTTTCTTT.

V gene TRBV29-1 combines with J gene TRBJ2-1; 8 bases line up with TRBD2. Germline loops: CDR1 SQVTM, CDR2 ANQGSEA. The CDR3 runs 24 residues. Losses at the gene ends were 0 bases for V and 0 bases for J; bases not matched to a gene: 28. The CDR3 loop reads CSVEDLRPKGVLGGGISSYNEQFF. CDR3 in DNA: TGCAGCGTTGAAGATCTTCGGCCTAAGGGGGTTTTAGGCGGGGGGATCTCCTCCTACAATGAGCAGTTCTTC.

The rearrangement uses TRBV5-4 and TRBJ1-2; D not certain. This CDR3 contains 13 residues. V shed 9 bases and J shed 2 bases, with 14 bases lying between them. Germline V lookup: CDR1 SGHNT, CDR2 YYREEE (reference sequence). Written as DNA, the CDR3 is TGTGCCACCACGTTATCTGAAAACTATGGCTACACCTTC. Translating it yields CATTLSENYGYTF. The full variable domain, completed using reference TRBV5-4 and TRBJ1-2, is ETGVTQSPTHLIKTRGQQVTLRCSSQSGHNTVSWYQQALGQGPQFIFQYYREEENGRGNFPPRFSGLQFPNYSSELNVNALELDDSALYLCATTLSENYGYTFGSGTRLTVV.

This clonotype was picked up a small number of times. The CDR3, as DNA: TGTGCCAGCAGCTCGTTCAAAGGAACTGAAGCTTTCTTT. It specifies CASSSFKGTEAFF. V is TRBV7-9 and J is TRBJ1-1; D unclear. This CDR3 is built from 13 residues. The V end lost 4 bases, the J end lost 5 bases, and 11 bases lay between the germline ends. Germline V gives CDR1 SEHNR, CDR2 FQNEAQ (reference sequence).

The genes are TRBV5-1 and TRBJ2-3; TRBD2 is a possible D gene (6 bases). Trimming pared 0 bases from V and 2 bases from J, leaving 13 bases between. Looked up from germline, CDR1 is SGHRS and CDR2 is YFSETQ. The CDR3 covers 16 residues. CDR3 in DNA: TGCGCCAGCAGCTTGGAGGCCGGGGGAACCACAGATACGCAGTATTTT. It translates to CASSLEAGGTTDTQYF. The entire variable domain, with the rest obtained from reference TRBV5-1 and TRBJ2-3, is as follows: KAGVTQTPRYLIKTRGQQVTLSCSPISGHRSVSWYQQTPGQGLQFLFEYFSETQRNKGNFPGRFSGRQFSNSRSEMNVSTLELGDSALYLCASSLEAGGTTDTQYFGPGTRLTVL.

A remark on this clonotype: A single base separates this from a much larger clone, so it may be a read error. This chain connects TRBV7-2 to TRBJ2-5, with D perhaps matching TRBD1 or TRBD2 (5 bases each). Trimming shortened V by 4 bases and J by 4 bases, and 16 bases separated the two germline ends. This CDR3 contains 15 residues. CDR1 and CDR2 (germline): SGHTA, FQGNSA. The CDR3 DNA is TGTGCCAGCAGCTCCATCGAGGGGCATCGAGAGACCCAGTACTTC. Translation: CASSSIEGHRETQYF.

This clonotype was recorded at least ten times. CDR3 sequence (DNA): TGTGCCAGCAGGGCAGGTTTACTCTCTGGAAACACCATATATTTT. Translation: CASRAGLLSGNTIYF. The J gene is TRBJ1-3, the V gene TRBV12-3 or TRBV12-4; no definite D call. CDR3 length: 15 amino acids. The V gene lost 6 bases and the J gene lost 0 bases, with 12 bases spanning the gap.

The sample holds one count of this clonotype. The CDR3 nucleotides are TGCAGTGCTAGAGAGACTGGAGCGGGCACAGATACGCAGTATTTT. Residues: CSARETGAGTDTQYF. The chain has TRBV20-1 and TRBJ2-3, with D possibly TRBD2 on 5 matching bases. Trimming shortened V by 0 bases and J by 1 base, and 11 bases separated the two germline ends. Germline V gene lookup returns CDR1 DFQATT and CDR2 SNEGSKA (reference sequence). CDR3 length equals 15 residues.

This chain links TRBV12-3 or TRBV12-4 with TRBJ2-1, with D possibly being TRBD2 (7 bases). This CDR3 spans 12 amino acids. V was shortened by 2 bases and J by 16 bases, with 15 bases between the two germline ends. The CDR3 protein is CASSLPGGWEFF. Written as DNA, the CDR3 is TGTGCCAGCAGTTTACCGGGGGGCTGGGAATTCTTC.

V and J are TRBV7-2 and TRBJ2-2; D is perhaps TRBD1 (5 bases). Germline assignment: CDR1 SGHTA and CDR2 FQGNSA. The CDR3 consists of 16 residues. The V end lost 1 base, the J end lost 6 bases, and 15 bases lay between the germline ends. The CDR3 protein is CASSLDSGPRPGELFF. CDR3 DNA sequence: TGTGCCAGCAGCTTAGATTCAGGGCCTCGTCCCGGGGAGCTGTTTTTT.

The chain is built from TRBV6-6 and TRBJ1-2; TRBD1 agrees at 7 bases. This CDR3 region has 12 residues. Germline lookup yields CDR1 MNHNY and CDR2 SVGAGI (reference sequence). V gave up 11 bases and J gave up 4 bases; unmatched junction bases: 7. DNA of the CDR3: TGTGCCGAATACGGGACAGTCTATGGCTACACCTTC. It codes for CAEYGTVYGYTF.

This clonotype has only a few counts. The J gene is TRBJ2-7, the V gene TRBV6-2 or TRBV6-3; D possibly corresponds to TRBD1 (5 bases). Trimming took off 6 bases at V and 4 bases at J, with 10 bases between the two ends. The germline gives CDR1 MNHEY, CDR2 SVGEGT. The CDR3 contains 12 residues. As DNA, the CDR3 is TGTGCCAGCAGCCCGGACATGTACGAGCAGTACGTC. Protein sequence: CASSPDMYEQYV.

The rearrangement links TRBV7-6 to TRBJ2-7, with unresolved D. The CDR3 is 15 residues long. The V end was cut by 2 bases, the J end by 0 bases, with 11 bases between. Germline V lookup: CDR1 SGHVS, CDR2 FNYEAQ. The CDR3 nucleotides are TGTGCCAGCAGCTTACTGCGCGCAGACTCCTACGAGCAGTACTTC. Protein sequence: CASSLLRADSYEQYF. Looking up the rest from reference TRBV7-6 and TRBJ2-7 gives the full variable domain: GAGVSQSPRYKVTKRGQDVALRCDPISGHVSLYWYRQALGQGPEFLTYFNYEAQQDKSGLPNDRFSAERPEGSISTLTIQRTEQRDSAMYRCASSLLRADSYEQYFGPGTRLTVT.

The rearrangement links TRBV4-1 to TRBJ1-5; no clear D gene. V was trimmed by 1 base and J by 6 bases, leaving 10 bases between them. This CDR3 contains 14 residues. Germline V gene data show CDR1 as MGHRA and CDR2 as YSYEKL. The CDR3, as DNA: TGCGCCAGCAGCCAAGTAGCAGGTTTTCAGCCCCAGCATTTT. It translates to CASSQVAGFQPQHF.

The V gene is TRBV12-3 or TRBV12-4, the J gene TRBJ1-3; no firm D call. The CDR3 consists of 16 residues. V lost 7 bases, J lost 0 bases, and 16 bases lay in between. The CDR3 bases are TGTGCCAGCATCTTCACCGGACCGAACTCTGGAAACACCATATATTTT. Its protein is CASIFTGPNSGNTIYF.

The CDR3 reads CASSHKQGYEQYV. The CDR3 nucleotides are TGCGCCAGCAGCCACAAACAGGGCTACGAGCAGTACGTC. The chain recombines TRBV4-1 with TRBJ2-7; possibly TRBD1 for D (6 bases). CDR3 length: 13 residues. The V end was cut by 3 bases, the J end by 3 bases, with 9 bases between. Germline CDR1 MGHRA, CDR2 YSYEKL.

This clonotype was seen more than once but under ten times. This chain's CDR3 is CASSLVEQSGYYQPQHF. The CDR3 DNA is TGTGCCAGCAGCTTAGTAGAACAAAGTGGTTATTATCAGCCCCAGCATTTT. The chain employs TRBV7-2 and TRBJ1-5, with D hard to call. This CDR3 is built from 17 residues. Germline V gene sequence: CDR1 SGHTA, CDR2 FQGNSA. Between the trimmed V and J ends, which lost 1 base and 5 bases, there was a span of 18 bases.

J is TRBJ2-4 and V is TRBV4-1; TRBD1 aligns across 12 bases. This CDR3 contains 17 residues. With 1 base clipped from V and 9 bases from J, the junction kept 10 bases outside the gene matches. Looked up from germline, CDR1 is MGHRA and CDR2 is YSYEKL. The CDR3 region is CASSQVWDRGRTGIQYF. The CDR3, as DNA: TGCGCCAGCAGCCAAGTCTGGGACAGGGGGCGAACGGGCATTCAGTACTTC.